The 22 T cell receptor beta chains below come from one sample, sequenced in a study of CD8+CD57+ T cells in acquired aplastic anemia. Genomic DNA acted as the template from which TCR beta VDJ combination and CDR3 sequence profiling were carried out. TCRdb redid the calling of the reads with MiXCR, one entry per CDR3 protein. The sample carries roughly 180,000 distinct CDR3 sequences, about half recorded once. The sequencing input was sorted CD4+, CD8+, or CD8+CD57+ T cells (not recorded which) from PBMCs. Receptors were obtained from a human donor in good health.

The chain employs TRBV2 and TRBJ2-5, with D unclear. This CDR3 spans 12 amino acids. The germline V gene has CDR1 SNHLY and CDR2 FYNNEI. The ends were cut back, 5 bases at V and 3 bases at J, with 7 bases in the middle. The CDR3 DNA reads as TGTGCCAGCAGTCGAGTTGAAGAGACCCAGTACTTC. This encodes CASSRVEETQYF.

This clonotype was seen repeatedly, ten times or more. The rearrangement joins TRBV7-3 to TRBJ2-6; the D gene could be TRBD1 or TRBD2 (5 bases each). The length of the CDR3 is 16 residues. The germline gives CDR1 SGHTA, CDR2 FQGTGA. Trimming stripped 0 bases from V and 2 bases from J, with 8 bases between. The CDR3 DNA reads TGTGCCAGCAGCTTAACGGGGGACCCTGGGGCCAACGTCCTGACTTTC. The encoded protein is CASSLTGDPGANVLTF.

The chain employs TRBV3-1 and TRBJ1-4, with 7 nucleotides matching TRBD1. Looked up from germline, CDR1 is LGHDT and CDR2 is YNNKEL (reference sequence). J was trimmed by 12 bases and V by 1 base; bases with no gene match: 8. The CDR3 consists of 14 residues. Written as DNA, the CDR3 is TGTGCCAGCAGCCAAGGTAGGACAGGACACCAACTGTTTTTT. Translation: CASSQGRTGHQLFF.

This clonotype has at least ten counts. The V and J genes are TRBV7-4 and TRBJ2-7; D might be TRBD2 (5 bases). Germline-derived CDR1 and CDR2 are SGHVT and SQSDAQ. The ends were cut back, 2 bases at V and 0 bases at J, with 14 bases in the middle. The CDR3 covers 16 residues. The CDR3 nucleotides read TGTGCCAGCAGCTTAAATCCCCGCACTAGCTCCTACGAGCAGTACTTC. This codes for CASSLNPRTSSYEQYF.

V is TRBV10-3 and J is TRBJ2-3; TRBD1 matches 7 bases. The ends lost 10 bases at V and 1 base at J; junction bases unmatched: 8. Germline assignment: CDR1 ENHRY and CDR2 SYGVKD. CDR3 length: 14 amino acids. The CDR3 is CATKGAFGTDTQYF. CDR3 in DNA: TGTGCCACCAAGGGGGCGTTCGGCACAGATACGCAGTATTTT.

A remark on this clonotype: A much larger clone is a single base away; this may be a read error. The chain combines TRBV3-1 with TRBJ1-5; D is uncertain. This CDR3 region has 13 residues. Germline loops: CDR1 LGHDT, CDR2 YNNKEL (reference sequence). In DNA, the CDR3 is TGTGCCGGCAGCCGTGGCACCAATCAGCCCCAGCATTTT. Its translation: CAGSRGTNQPQHF.

This clonotype was seen many times. This chain connects TRBV19 to TRBJ1-3; D is possibly TRBD1 (5 bases). This CDR3 spans 14 amino acids. Trimming stripped 3 bases from V and 0 bases from J, with 6 bases between. Germline-derived CDR1 and CDR2 are LNHDA and SQIVND (reference sequence). The CDR3 DNA reads TGTGCCAGTAGTATTGGGACCTCTGGAAACACCATATATTTT. Translation gives CASSIGTSGNTIYF. Combining the CDR3 with reference TRBV19 and TRBJ1-3 gives the whole variable domain DGGITQSPKYLFRKEGQNVTLSCEQNLNHDAMYWYRQDPGQGLRLIYYSQIVNDFQKGDIAEGYSVSREKKESFPLTVTSAQKNPTAFYLCASSIGTSGNTIYFGEGSWLTVV.

The gene calls are TRBV7-8 and TRBJ2-5; 7 positions agree with TRBD2. V was clipped by 3 bases and J by 4 bases; unmatched bases: 8. Germline V gene sequence: CDR1 SGHVS, CDR2 FQNEAQ. This CDR3 contains 15 residues. For the CDR3, the DNA is TGTGCCAGCAGCTTTAGGATAGGGGAGGGAGAGACCCAGTACTTC. As protein: CASSFRIGEGETQYF.

The chain joins TRBV3-1 to TRBJ2-1, with 9 nucleotides matching TRBD2. CDR1 and CDR2 from the germline V gene are LGHDT and YNNKEL (reference sequence). Germline trimming cut 4 bases from V and 5 bases from J; bases unmatched to any gene: 3. The length of the CDR3 is 14 residues. CDR3 in amino acids: CASSPLAGHNEQFF. The CDR3 bases are TGTGCCAGCAGCCCCCTAGCGGGGCACAATGAGCAGTTCTTC.

The chain combines TRBV29-1 with TRBJ2-5; 7 positions match TRBD1. CDR1 is SQVTM and CDR2 is ANQGSEA in the germline V gene. The CDR3 covers 12 residues. CDR3 amino acids: CSLTGHNETQYF. In DNA, the CDR3 is TGCAGTCTGACAGGGCACAATGAGACCCAGTACTTC.

The chain recombines TRBV7-2 with TRBJ2-7; 7 bases match TRBD2. Germline-derived CDR1 and CDR2 are SGHTA and FQGNSA. The CDR3 has 15 amino acids. V trimming: 1 base; J trimming: 0 bases; junction bases outside the gene matches: 3. The CDR3: CASSLERGYSYEQYF. In DNA form, the CDR3 reads TGTGCCAGCAGCTTAGAGCGGGGCTACTCCTACGAGCAGTACTTC.

The J gene is TRBJ2-7, the V gene TRBV19, with D possibly TRBD2 on 5 matching bases. Germline V gene lookup returns CDR1 LNHDA and CDR2 SQIVND (reference sequence). V lost 9 bases and J 2 bases, leaving 17 bases between the germline ends. The CDR3 is made up of 14 amino acids. CDR3 in amino acids: CASTMSEGPYEQYF. The DNA of the CDR3 is TGTGCCAGCACAATGAGTGAGGGCCCCTACGAGCAGTACTTC.

As regards this clonotype: It may be a read error: a sequence one base away is much more abundant. The CDR3 does not close with the conserved phenylalanine or tryptophan, likely indicating a read error. The chain employs TRBV5-4 and TRBJ1-1, with unresolved D. The CDR3 sequence is 15 residues long. Deletions cut 2 bases from V and 1 base from J, with 12 bases between. The germline CDR1 and CDR2 sequences are SGHNT and YYREEE (reference sequence). CDR3 region: CASSFRGRKNTEAFS. The CDR3 DNA is TGTGCCAGCAGCTTCCGCGGCAGGAAGAACACTGAAGCTTTCTCT.

The rearrangement joins TRBV24-1 to TRBJ1-3, with D maybe TRBD1 (6 bases). Germline V gene lookup returns CDR1 KGHDR and CDR2 SFDVKD. The V end was cut by 5 bases, the J end by 1 base, with 11 bases between. CDR3 length: 15 amino acids. The CDR3 sequence is CATSGTGPSGNTIYF. The CDR3 region has the DNA TGTGCCACCAGTGGAACAGGGCCGTCTGGAAACACCATATATTTT.

Ten or more counts support this clonotype. This rearrangement joins TRBV12-3 or TRBV12-4 to TRBJ2-2; no definite D call. The CDR3 has 14 amino acids. Trimming took off 7 bases at V and 1 base at J, with 10 bases between the two ends. This CDR3 is CASTKIENTGELFF. The CDR3, as DNA: TGTGCCAGCACCAAAATTGAGAACACCGGGGAGCTGTTTTTT.

The J gene is TRBJ1-2, the V gene TRBV3-1, with D unresolved. Looked up from germline, CDR1 is LGHDT and CDR2 is YNNKEL (reference sequence). V was cut by 1 base and J by 9 bases, with 12 bases left in between. The CDR3 is made up of 13 amino acids. The CDR3 is CASSQGGQLSYTF. CDR3 nucleotides: TGTGCCAGCAGCCAAGGAGGCCAGCTTAGCTACACCTTC.

This clonotype has ten or more counts. The rearrangement uses TRBV7-8 and TRBJ2-7, with 9 bases aligning to TRBD1. The germline CDR1 and CDR2 sequences are SGHVS and FQNEAQ. The CDR3 runs to 14 residues. Trimming at V came to 3 bases and at J to 7 bases, leaving 7 bases not matched to a gene. CDR3 DNA sequence: TGTGCCAGCAGCTTGCGGGACAGGGTCGTTGAGCAGTACTTC. It encodes CASSLRDRVVEQYF.

This sequence joins TRBV20-1 and TRBJ2-5; tentatively, D is TRBD1 (5 bases). The V gene's germline CDR1 is DFQATT and CDR2 SNEGSKA (reference sequence). The CDR3 consists of 13 residues. Trimming stripped 2 bases from V and 5 bases from J, with 12 bases between. The CDR3 coding sequence is TGCAGTGCTAGAATGGCAGGGTACGAGACCCAGTACTTC. Encoded protein: CSARMAGYETQYF.

This clonotype was counted at least ten times. CDR3 coding DNA: TGTGCCAGCAGCTCCCGGGACCCCCCCTACGAGCAGTACTTC. Protein product: CASSSRDPPYEQYF. The chain links TRBV13 to TRBJ2-7; D may match TRBD1 or TRBD2 (5 bases each). The CDR3 is made up of 14 amino acids. V lost 4 bases and J 2 bases, leaving 12 bases between the germline ends. Germline CDR1 and CDR2: PRHDT and FYEKMQ (reference sequence).

This clonotype was found a few times. The chain carries TRBV25-1 and TRBJ1-2, with D perhaps matching TRBD1 (6 bases). The germline V gene has CDR1 MGHDK and CDR2 SYGVNS. Trimming removed 6 bases from V and 8 bases from J, with 19 bases in between. The CDR3 runs to 14 residues. This CDR3 reads CASSPPGGIRGYTF. The CDR3, as DNA: TGTGCCAGCAGCCCTCCGGGGGGCATAAGGGGCTACACCTTC.

This clonotype has more than one count but fewer than ten. This chain joins TRBV20-1 and TRBJ2-5, with TRBD1 as a possible D gene (5 bases). The CDR3 is made up of 13 amino acids. Trimming pared 3 bases from V and 4 bases from J, leaving 12 bases between. Germline lookup yields CDR1 DFQATT and CDR2 SNEGSKA (reference sequence). The CDR3 region has the DNA TGCAGTGCTAGGCCACCAGGGCCAGAGACCCAGTACTTC. This encodes CSARPPGPETQYF.

This clonotype was observed at least ten times. V is TRBV7-3 and J is TRBJ2-2; D may be TRBD1 (6 bases). This CDR3 has 16 amino acids. Trimming removed 4 bases from V and 6 bases from J, with 18 bases in between. Germline lookup yields CDR1 SGHTA and CDR2 FQGTGA. CDR3 protein: CASSSSGGGSSGELFF. In nucleotides, the CDR3 is TGTGCCAGCAGCTCTTCTGGGGGCGGGTCGTCCGGGGAGCTGTTTTTT.